The clone carrying this T cell receptor beta chain came up a few times. Its antigen is not identified. The data originate from a study of T-cell reconstitution after alpha-beta-depleted transplantation in children. Study findings and constraints: Hyperexpanded clones declined; after one year, newly produced T cells mostly supplied diversity. The study traced high day-60 TCRbeta diversity in some patients to surviving recipient T cells and thymic progenitors. Alpha-beta T cells about two months after transplant reportedly derived from several hundred expanded graft clones.

Unique molecular identifiers were incorporated when the TCRbeta library was constructed. TCRdb analysed the PCR reads with MiXCR anew, one entry per CDR3 protein. The profile shows about 500,000 distinct CDR3 sequences, approximately 10% of them singletons. The germline gives CDR1 LGHDT, CDR2 YNNKEL (reference sequence). The CDR3 contains 17 residues. J lost 0 bases, V lost 1 base, and 9 bases had no gene match. This sequence was found in a female patient younger than 10 who had a stem cell transplant for aplastic anemia, so the T cells may come from the graft donor. The sequences come from PBMCs, mostly from graft donor cells, collected 180 days after TCRalphabeta/CD19-depleted stem cell transplant. The rearrangement joins TRBV3-1 to TRBJ2-7, with 7 positions matching TRBD2. The DNA of the CDR3 is TGTGCCAGCAGCCAAGGGGTGGGGCTAGCGGCCTCCTACGAGCAGTACTTC. Translation: CASSQGVGLAASYEQYF.